This TCR beta chain emerged from a study of vaccination and CD4 T cells after COVID-19. Turning to the study itself: Convalescent patients gave post-COVID blood a median about 100 days post-diagnosis, range 35 to 161. The authors used overlapping spike peptides from SARS-CoV-2, HCoV-NL63, HCoV-OC43 and HCoV-229E to stimulate cells. Study-level findings and limits: Convalescent patient numbers were relatively low, with no early post-infection timepoints.

Stated treatment: roughly 10-day PBMC culture with coronavirus spike peptide pools or control peptides (ViraFEST assay). At the Johns Hopkins FTIC core, DNA taken from cultured CD4+ T cells was sequenced by way of the Oncomine TCR Beta short-read assay. MiXCR, run by TCRdb on the PCR reads, gives a single entry per CDR3 protein. The sample has more than 15,000 distinct CDR3 sequences, about 72% seen once; the top ten hold approximately 17%. The germline gives CDR1 LNHDA, CDR2 SQIVND (reference sequence). Between the trimmed V and J ends, which lost 3 bases and 10 bases, there was a span of 19 bases. The CDR3 sequence is 15 residues long. In regard to this clonotype: Its target is unknown.

The TCR originated in a human donor who had recovered from COVID-19. This chain uses TRBV19 with TRBJ1-5; TRBD1 might be the D (5 bases). Sample: CD4+ T cells from blood, cultured in vitro. CDR3 sequence: CASSIPGLGVDPQHF. The CDR3 DNA follows: TGTGCCAGTAGTATTCCGGGGTTAGGGGTAGATCCCCAGCATTTT.